The 26 T cell receptor beta chains in this list originate from one sample, sequenced in a study of shared clonotypes between healthy human individuals. Measured with immunoSEQ multiplex PCR; TCRdb has only the in-frame clones, and not every one. This sample has just over 2,000,000 clones, with 85% to 95% found just once. Sequencing was performed on naive CD4+ T cells sorted from blood. Subset in this sample: CD45RA+ positively selected. The source of these receptors is a young man in good health.

This clone was seen once. The rearrangement joins TRBV5-6 to TRBJ2-3, with no clear D. This CDR3 comprises 13 residues. CDR1 and CDR2 from the germline V gene are SGHDT and YYEEEE. V lost 5 bases to trimming and J lost 2 bases, with 9 bases between them. CDR3 in DNA: TGTGCCAGCAGAATAAGGGACACAGATACGCAGTATTTT. Translating gives CASRIRDTDTQYF.

In the case of this clone: Other DNA sequences from this sample encode an identical CDR3 as well. This chain uses TRBV6-1 with TRBJ1-5; TRBD1 is a possible D gene (6 bases). V lost 1 base, J lost 6 bases, and 10 bases lay in between. CDR3 length equals 14 residues. Germline V gene sequence: CDR1 MNHNS, CDR2 SASEGT. The CDR3 loop is CASSEEGGGQPQHF. The CDR3 DNA follows: TGTGCCAGCAGTGAAGAAGGGGGGGGTCAGCCCCAGCATTTT.

The gene calls are TRBV7-9 and TRBJ1-6, with 7 bases aligning to TRBD1. Trimming at V came to 5 bases and at J to 7 bases, leaving 8 bases not matched to a gene. The CDR3 contains 15 residues. CDR1 is SEHNR, CDR2 FQNEAQ, per germline (reference sequence). The CDR3 loop is CASSAPGQPNSPLHF. The CDR3 DNA reads as TGTGCCAGCAGCGCACCGGGACAGCCAAATTCACCCCTCCACTTT.

V is TRBV25-1 and J is TRBJ2-1; the D gene could be TRBD1 or TRBD2 (7 bases each). CDR3 length: 16 amino acids. V shed 4 bases and J shed 8 bases, with 21 bases lying between them. The germline V gene has CDR1 MGHDK and CDR2 SYGVNS. CDR3 nucleotide sequence: TGTGCCAGCAGTGCGGACCAGGGGGGGCGTCTGGATGAGCAGTTCTTC. Protein product: CASSADQGGRLDEQFF.

The V call is TRBV4-1, the J call TRBJ1-3; the D is unclear. Germline V gives CDR1 MGHRA, CDR2 YSYEKL. This CDR3 has 15 residues. V was shortened by 1 base and J by 0 bases, with 7 bases between the two germline ends. The DNA of the CDR3 is TGCGCCAGCAGCCAAGTTCTCAGCTCTGGAAACACCATATATTTT. Its translation is CASSQVLSSGNTIYF.

The V call is TRBV5-1, the J call TRBJ2-5; D gene uncertain. The V end lost 1 base, the J end lost 4 bases, and 8 bases lay between the germline ends. Germline V gene sequence: CDR1 SGHRS, CDR2 YFSETQ. The CDR3 has 13 amino acids. The CDR3 is CASSLTRGETQYF. For the CDR3, the DNA is TGCGCCAGCAGCTTGACGCGTGGAGAGACCCAGTACTTC.

The count of this clone is one. The chain joins TRBV19 to TRBJ1-5; TRBD1 agrees at 9 bases. J lost 1 base, V lost 5 bases, and 6 bases had no gene match. Per the germline V gene, CDR1 is LNHDA and CDR2 is SQIVND (reference sequence). The CDR3 totals 16 residues. Here the CDR3 DNA reads TGTGCCAGTAGTCCTCCACAGGGGGCAAGCAATCAGCCCCAGCATTTT. It codes for CASSPPQGASNQPQHF. The complete variable domain, with remaining parts taken from reference TRBV19 and TRBJ1-5, reads DGGITQSPKYLFRKEGQNVTLSCEQNLNHDAMYWYRQDPGQGLRLIYYSQIVNDFQKGDIAEGYSVSREKKESFPLTVTSAQKNPTAFYLCASSPPQGASNQPQHFGDGTRLSIL.

The chain combines TRBV19 with TRBJ2-7; 10 bases are a match to TRBD1. The CDR3 has 15 residues. V lost 4 bases, J lost 7 bases, and 10 bases stayed unmatched. Germline CDR1 and CDR2: LNHDA and SQIVND (reference sequence). The CDR3 region is CASSRSGTGEWEQYF. The DNA for the CDR3 is TGTGCCAGTAGTAGATCCGGGACAGGGGAATGGGAGCAGTACTTC.

J is TRBJ2-1 and V is TRBV27; weak D call: TRBD1 (6 bases). In germline, CDR1 is MNHEY, CDR2 SMNVEV (reference sequence). With 0 bases removed from V and 7 bases from J, the gap between germline ends came to 13 bases. The CDR3 runs 15 residues. Written as DNA, the CDR3 is TGTGCCAGCAGTTTATCAGGCAGGGGATTAAATGAGCAGTTCTTC. It specifies CASSLSGRGLNEQFF.

The genes are TRBV5-1 and TRBJ2-2; D is ambiguous. V was clipped by 4 bases and J by 5 bases, with 15 bases between them. Germline V gives CDR1 SGHRS, CDR2 YFSETQ. The CDR3 runs to 15 residues. In DNA form, the CDR3 reads TGCGCCAGCAGCGTCGGGTCCTTTGCGACCGGGGAGCTGTTTTTT. As protein: CASSVGSFATGELFF. The entire variable domain, with the rest obtained from reference TRBV5-1 and TRBJ2-2, is as follows: KAGVTQTPRYLIKTRGQQVTLSCSPISGHRSVSWYQQTPGQGLQFLFEYFSETQRNKGNFPGRFSGRQFSNSRSEMNVSTLELGDSALYLCASSVGSFATGELFFGEGSRLTVL.

The V call is TRBV11-2, the J call TRBJ2-1; 9 bases line up with TRBD1. CDR3 length: 16 amino acids. With 2 bases clipped from V and 6 bases from J, the junction kept 8 bases outside the gene matches. Per germline, CDR1 SGHAT and CDR2 FQNNGV. CDR3 nucleotide sequence: TGTGCCAGCAGCTTATCTTTGGACAGGGGAGGCAATGAGCAGTTCTTC. It is translated as CASSLSLDRGGNEQFF. The variable domain in full, with the rest retrieved from reference TRBV11-2 and TRBJ2-1, is EAGVAQSPRYKIIEKRQSVAFWCNPISGHATLYWYQQILGQGPKLLIQFQNNGVVDDSQLPKDRFSAERLKGVDSTLKIQPAKLEDSAVYLCASSLSLDRGGNEQFFGPGTRLTVL.

Note on this clone: Other DNA sequences of this sample code for an identical CDR3. This chain uses TRBV18 with TRBJ2-7, with D hard to call. Germline lookup yields CDR1 KGHSH and CDR2 LQKENI. Trimming cost V 5 bases and J 0 bases, with 2 bases left between them. This CDR3 is built from 11 residues. CDR3 DNA: TGTGCCAGCTCAAGCTCCTACGAGCAGTACTTC. Its translation is CASSSSYEQYF.

With regard to this clone: Other nucleotide sequences in the sample specify the same CDR3. This chain connects TRBV4-1 to TRBJ2-7; weak D call: TRBD2 (5 bases). The CDR3 is made up of 14 amino acids. V was pared by 1 base and J by 2 bases, with 9 bases between. The germline V gene encodes CDR1 MGHRA and CDR2 YSYEKL. Here the CDR3 DNA reads TGCGCCAGCAGCCAAGGAAGCGGAACCTACGAGCAGTACTTC. The encoded protein is CASSQGSGTYEQYF.

This chain links TRBV19 with TRBJ2-3; 11 bases match TRBD2. The junction had 11 bases not matched to a gene; V was cut back by 11 bases and J by 4 bases. CDR1 and CDR2 (germline): LNHDA, SQIVND (reference sequence). The CDR3 contains 15 residues. This CDR3 reads CASGASGRRPDTQYF. CDR3 coding DNA: TGTGCCTCAGGGGCTAGCGGGAGGAGACCAGATACGCAGTATTTT.

The gene calls are TRBV5-6 and TRBJ1-4; D not resolved. This CDR3 is 14 amino acids long. In germline, CDR1 is SGHDT, CDR2 YYEEEE. Trimming left V 2 bases short and J 6 bases short, with 11 bases between. CDR3 region: CASSFRWADEKLFF. In nucleotides, the CDR3 is TGTGCCAGCAGCTTCCGTTGGGCAGATGAAAAACTGTTTTTT.

The V call is TRBV10-1, the J call TRBJ2-1, with 9 bases lining up with TRBD2. This CDR3 spans 14 amino acids. With V trimmed by 5 bases and J by 8 bases, 7 bases remained unmatched. CDR1 and CDR2 from the germline V gene are WNHNN and SYGVQD (reference sequence). CDR3 sequence: CASSRSGSKDEQFF. The CDR3, as DNA: TGCGCCAGCAGTCGTAGCGGGAGTAAGGATGAGCAGTTCTTC.

About this clone itself: Other DNA sequences from this sample encode an identical CDR3 as well. This chain uses TRBV28 with TRBJ1-2; tentative D call: TRBD1 (6 bases). Germline values: CDR1 MDHEN, CDR2 SYDVKM. The length of the CDR3 is 12 residues. Trimming took 4 bases from V and 8 from J, leaving 11 bases between them. The CDR3: CASSSTGSGYTF. CDR3 in DNA: TGTGCCAGCAGTTCAACAGGGTCGGGCTACACCTTC.

The chain joins TRBV10-3 to TRBJ1-3, with D tentatively TRBD1 (5 bases). The CDR3 loop spans 14 amino acids. The ends were cut back, 11 bases at V and 0 bases at J, with 14 bases in the middle. Germline CDR1 is ENHRY and CDR2 is SYGVKD. As DNA, the CDR3 is TGTGCCGCGGGGGAAGTTCTCTCTGGAAACACCATATATTTT. It encodes CAAGEVLSGNTIYF.

This sequence joins TRBV4-1 and TRBJ2-3; D is unclear. V was clipped by 1 base and J by 0 bases, with 8 bases between them. The CDR3 has 15 amino acids. CDR1 is MGHRA, CDR2 YSYEKL, per germline. CDR3 protein: CASSQGSTSTDTQYF. The CDR3 DNA is TGCGCCAGCAGCCAAGGGTCGACTAGCACAGATACGCAGTATTTT.

The table lists this clone with a count of one. V gene TRBV28 combines with J gene TRBJ1-5, with TRBD1 matching over 7 bases. This CDR3 is 16 amino acids long. Trimming at V came to 5 bases and at J to 4 bases, leaving 11 bases not matched to a gene. Per the germline V gene, CDR1 is MDHEN and CDR2 is SYDVKM. This chain's CDR3 is CASSPTRQGLNQPQHF. For the CDR3, the DNA is TGTGCCAGCAGTCCCACCCGACAGGGCTTAAATCAGCCCCAGCATTTT.

The gene calls are TRBV5-1 and TRBJ2-3; 12 bases align to TRBD2. Germline V CDR1 and CDR2: SGHRS, YFSETQ. J lost 1 base, V lost 0 bases, and 6 bases had no gene match. The CDR3 has 18 amino acids. The CDR3: CASSLELAGGLGTDTQYF. CDR3 nucleotide sequence: TGCGCCAGCAGCTTGGAACTAGCGGGGGGTCTTGGCACAGATACGCAGTATTTT.

This rearrangement joins TRBV9 to TRBJ2-1, with TRBD1 matching 7 bases. The CDR3 sequence is 14 residues long. Germline V CDR1 and CDR2: SGDLS, YYNGEE. After removal of 3 bases from V and 1 base from J, the junction contained 1 base not matched to a gene. The CDR3 DNA sequence: TGTGCCAGCAGCGCGGGACAGTCCTACAATGAGCAGTTCTTC. Translated: CASSAGQSYNEQFF.

As regards this clone: The same CDR3 can be traced to other DNA sequences in this sample. This chain connects TRBV30 to TRBJ1-5, with D uncertain. Germline CDR1 and CDR2: GTSNPN and SVGIG (reference sequence). The length of the CDR3 is 13 residues. The V gene lost 0 bases and the J gene lost 5 bases, with 8 bases spanning the gap. The CDR3 is CAWSVGSDQPQHF. CDR3 nucleotide sequence: TGTGCCTGGAGTGTGGGCTCCGATCAGCCCCAGCATTTT. Complete variable domain (other parts from reference TRBV30 and TRBJ1-5): SQTIHQWPATLVQPVGSPLSLECTVEGTSNPNLYWYRQAAGRGLQLLFYSVGIGQISSEVPQNLSASRPQDRQFILSSKKLLLSDSGFYLCAWSVGSDQPQHFGDGTRLSIL.

On this clone: Other DNA sequences within the sample encode an identical CDR3. The J gene is TRBJ1-2, the V gene TRBV18, with D possibly matching TRBD1 (6 bases). Germline V gene data show CDR1 as KGHSH and CDR2 as LQKENI. Trimming pared 2 bases from V and 5 bases from J, leaving 12 bases between. The CDR3 sequence is 14 residues long. The CDR3 region is CASSPKEGDYGYTF. The CDR3 DNA reads TGTGCCAGCTCACCAAAGGAGGGGGATTATGGCTACACCTTC. Using reference TRBV18 and TRBJ1-2 for the parts outside the CDR3, the full variable domain is NAGVMQNPRHLVRRRGQEARLRCSPMKGHSHVYWYRQLPEEGLKFMVYLQKENIIDESGMPKERFSAEFPKEGPSILRIQQVVRGDSAAYFCASSPKEGDYGYTFGSGTRLTVV.

This chain connects TRBV6-1 to TRBJ2-7; D unresolved. The germline CDR1 and CDR2 sequences are MNHNS and SASEGT. The CDR3 spans 13 residues. Trimming stripped 7 bases from V and 4 bases from J, with 14 bases between. Here the CDR3 reads CASKKASGYEQYF. CDR3 sequence (DNA): TGTGCCAGCAAAAAAGCCTCGGGTTACGAGCAGTACTTC.

The V gene is TRBV6-1, the J gene TRBJ1-6; no reliable D call. CDR1 is MNHNS and CDR2 is SASEGT in the germline V gene. The V gene lost 6 bases and the J gene lost 16 bases, with 10 bases spanning the gap. The CDR3 extends over 10 amino acids. CDR3 bases: TGTGCCAGCAGCGAGAAGGCTCTCCACTTT. Its protein is CASSEKALHF.